This TCR beta chain emerged from a study of shared clonotypes between healthy human individuals. Study summary: CD8 memory received one plate per donor, CD8 naive two, CD4 memory three and CD4 naive three.

Deep was the level used in running the assay. Sorted-subset replicate PCR reactions were performed with 150 to 200 ng DNA, corresponding to tens of thousands of T cell genomes. Sequencing used immunoSEQ multiplex PCR; TCRdb keeps in-frame clones, though not all of them. The sample carries over 400,000 clones, approximately 95% recorded once. Study-level points and caveats: The sharing of 5% to 6.5% of naive CD4 clonotypes was seen across a handful of donors.

Notes on this clone: What it recognizes is unknown.

The junction had 3 bases not matched to a gene; V was cut back by 1 base and J by 0 bases. CDR3 length equals 16 residues. Germline values: CDR1 LNHNV, CDR2 YYDKDF (reference sequence). The chain combines TRBV15 with TRBJ1-5; TRBD1 matches 7 bases. The sequenced sample consisted of naive CD4+ T cells sorted from blood. Subset described: CD45RA+ positively selected. The source is a woman aged 30 to 39 in good health. This CDR3 reads CATSRGDSYSNQPQHF. CDR3 bases: TGTGCCACCAGCAGAGGGGACAGTTATAGCAATCAGCCCCAGCATTTT.